The clone carrying this TCR beta chain is a singleton in its sample. This specimen comes from a study of blood T cell repertoires in COVID-19. For the study at large: Sources were T cells, B-cell-depleted T cells, or PBMCs; the material itself was cDNA or gDNA.

Data came from immunoSEQ multiplex PCR; TCRdb stores just in-frame clones and leaves some out. The sample carries approximately 240,000 clones, approximately 90% recorded once. This receptor was taken from a woman under 30 in a cohort exposed to, infected with or recovered from COVID-19 (not recorded which). The specimen sequenced was PBMCs or T cells enriched from blood (not recorded which).

In nucleotides, the CDR3 is TGTGCCAGCAGGGGGCTTAGGAACACTGAAGCTTTCTTT. It codes for CASRGLRNTEAFF. The J gene is TRBJ1-1, the V gene TRBV2; weak D call: TRBD1 (5 bases). The CDR3 consists of 13 residues. The ends were cut back, 6 bases at V and 1 base at J, with 9 bases in the middle. Looked up from germline, CDR1 is SNHLY and CDR2 is FYNNEI.